This T cell receptor (beta chain) was found in a study of molecular identifiers for immune sequencing clone quantification. The wider study: Replicate experiments divided RNA from around 20,000 or 100,000 naive CD8 cells into five parts and sequenced four.

CDR3 length: 13 residues. Losses at the gene ends were 7 bases for V and 3 bases for J; bases not matched to a gene: 3. The germline CDR1 and CDR2 sequences are SNHLY and FYNNEI. This clonotype was counted a few times. TCRdb called the PCR reads again in MiXCR, with one record for every CDR3 protein. The table has over 100,000 distinct CDR3 sequences, about 32% seen once; the top ten hold less than 10%. The origin of this receptor is a human donor in good health. Some libraries in this study had Jurkat cell RNA spiked in. Sequencing input: naive CD8+ T cells from blood, with Jurkat cell RNA spiked in. This sample's subset: FACS-sorted CD8+CD4-CCR7+CD45RA+ naive T cells. The chain combines TRBV2 with TRBJ2-1, with 7 bases lining up with TRBD2. As DNA, the CDR3 is TGTGCCAGCATGGCGGGAGTCTACAATGAGCAGTTCTTC. Its translation is CASMAGVYNEQFF.